One sample yielded the 13 T cell receptor beta chains listed below, sequenced in a study of OX40 agonist ivuxolimab in advanced cancers. Profiling relied on immunoSEQ multiplex PCR, and the TCRdb table lists in-frame clones only, not all of them. The repertoire holds 75,000 or so clones, with almost 85% as singletons. The sample consisted of CD4+ or CD8+ T cells sorted from blood, taken in a trial of the OX40 agonist ivuxolimab. Source of these receptors: an adult with an advanced solid tumor such as melanoma, head and neck, liver or kidney cancer.

The CDR3: CASSYGLGQSYEQYF. In DNA, the CDR3 is TGTGCCAGCAGTTACGGGCTGGGTCAGAGCTACGAGCAGTACTTC. The chain has TRBV6-5 and TRBJ2-7; the D is unclear. Per germline, CDR1 MNHEY and CDR2 SVGAGI. Trimming left V 2 bases short and J 3 bases short, with 14 bases between. The CDR3 contains 15 residues.

V gene TRBV28 combines with J gene TRBJ1-1; 7 bases line up with TRBD1. CDR1 is MDHEN and CDR2 is SYDVKM in the germline V gene. V lost 6 bases, J lost 1 base, and 5 bases stayed unmatched. The CDR3 length is 14 residues. The CDR3 sequence: CASRDRVRNTEAFF. The CDR3 DNA reads as TGTGCCAGCAGAGACAGGGTAAGGAACACTGAAGCTTTCTTT.

The chain is built from TRBV27 and TRBJ1-1; 9 bases fit TRBD1. CDR1 is MNHEY and CDR2 is SMNVEV in the germline V gene (reference sequence). There are 14 residues in the CDR3. V lost 2 bases and J lost 3; bases outside the gene matches: 1. The CDR3 protein is CASSLGDRDTEAFF. The CDR3 coding sequence is TGTGCCAGCAGTTTAGGGGACAGGGACACTGAAGCTTTCTTT.

The CDR3 bases are TGCGCCAGCAGCCTGACCGGGACAGGGGGCGGAAGCTCTGGGGCCAACGTCCTGACTTTC. This encodes CASSLTGTGGGSSGANVLTF. The genes are TRBV4-1 and TRBJ2-6; 12 bases line up with TRBD1. The CDR3 runs to 20 residues. CDR1 and CDR2 (germline): MGHRA, YSYEKL. V lost 4 bases, J lost 0 bases, and 10 bases stayed unmatched.

This clone showed up just a few times. The chain joins TRBV6-5 to TRBJ1-6; 11 nucleotides line up with TRBD1. This CDR3 is built from 16 residues. Germline V CDR1 and CDR2: MNHEY, SVGAGI. The ends lost 2 bases at V and 9 bases at J; junction bases unmatched: 6. As DNA, the CDR3 is TGTGCCAGCAGTTACGGTCCGGGACAGGGGGGTTCACCCCTCCACTTT. Its translation: CASSYGPGQGGSPLHF.

The chain combines TRBV28 with TRBJ2-3; D unclear. The CDR3 is made up of 14 amino acids. Germline CDR1 reads MDHEN; CDR2 reads SYDVKM. The V and J ends lost 2 bases and 8 bases respectively, with 14 bases between them. The chain's CDR3 is CASSLPGRGSTQYF. The DNA for the CDR3 is TGTGCCAGCAGTTTACCCGGACGAGGCTCTACGCAGTATTTT.

J is TRBJ2-5 and V is TRBV28, with D perhaps matching TRBD1 (6 bases). V lost 4 bases to trimming and J lost 1 base, with 13 bases between them. The CDR3 sequence is 15 residues long. Germline loops: CDR1 MDHEN, CDR2 SYDVKM. CDR3 region: CASSSYTDSQETQYF. The CDR3 coding sequence is TGTGCCAGCAGTTCATACACGGACAGCCAAGAGACCCAGTACTTC.

The chain couples TRBV7-9 to TRBJ1-1; the D is unclear. The CDR3 runs to 12 residues. Trimming stripped 3 bases from V and 2 bases from J, with 4 bases between. CDR1 SEHNR and CDR2 FQNEAQ come from the germline V gene (reference sequence). In nucleotides, the CDR3 is TGTGCCAGCAGCTTTACCAACACTGAAGCTTTCTTT. Translating gives CASSFTNTEAFF.

This clone was picked up one time. This chain joins TRBV2 and TRBJ2-3, with 8 bases aligning to TRBD1. With 6 bases clipped from V and 3 bases from J, the junction kept 8 bases outside the gene matches. The germline V gene has CDR1 SNHLY and CDR2 FYNNEI. This CDR3 spans 15 amino acids. This chain's CDR3 is CASSPGQGRTDTQYF. As DNA, the CDR3 is TGTGCCAGCAGCCCAGGACAGGGCAGGACAGATACGCAGTATTTT.

This CDR3 is CASSLASLPVATGTQYF. In DNA form, the CDR3 reads TGTGCCAGCAGCTTAGCGTCCCTCCCTGTGGCTACAGGGACCCAGTACTTC. The chain carries TRBV7-9 and TRBJ2-5; possibly TRBD1 for D (5 bases). Trimming pared 0 bases from V and 7 bases from J, leaving 21 bases between. This CDR3 region has 17 residues. Germline V gene lookup returns CDR1 SEHNR and CDR2 FQNEAQ (reference sequence).

The rearrangement links TRBV4-3 to TRBJ1-1, with 7 bases aligning to TRBD1. There are 18 residues in the CDR3. From germline, CDR1 is LGHNA and CDR2 YSLEER. The V and J ends lost 0 bases and 4 bases, in that order; junction bases with no gene match: 14. The CDR3 nucleotides are TGCGCCAGCAGCCAAGATCGTGGGGATTACAGGGGCGCCACTGAAGCTTTCTTT. Translating gives CASSQDRGDYRGATEAFF.

V and J are TRBV19 and TRBJ2-1, with unresolved D. Trimming cost V 2 bases and J 2 bases, with 4 bases left between them. Germline V lookup: CDR1 LNHDA, CDR2 SQIVND (reference sequence). The CDR3 is 13 residues long. CDR3 residues: CASSITAYNEQFF. CDR3 nucleotides: TGTGCCAGTAGTATAACAGCCTACAATGAGCAGTTCTTC.

The rearrangement uses TRBV6-4 and TRBJ2-1, with 10 nucleotides matching TRBD2. V shed 5 bases, J shed 4 bases, and the junction held 2 bases outside the gene matches. Germline lookup yields CDR1 MRHNA and CDR2 SNTAGT. This CDR3 contains 14 residues. CDR3 protein: CASSSSGSYNEQFF. CDR3 DNA: TGTGCCAGCAGTTCTAGCGGGAGTTACAATGAGCAGTTCTTC.